Below, one T cell receptor beta chain is given with its context. As yet, its antigen is unknown. Different DNA sequences within this sample yield the same CDR3. Germline V lookup: CDR1 MNHNY, CDR2 SVGAGI (reference sequence). Trimming removed 8 bases at V and 6 bases at J, with 17 bases between. The length of the CDR3 is 13 residues. The data were produced by immunoSEQ multiplex PCR, yet TCRdb's version contains in-frame clones alone and is incomplete. Of under 6,000 clones listed, roughly four fifths are singletons. Stated time point: proximal margin of the surgical specimen (macroscopically non-inflamed). This specimen belongs to a study of T cell repertoires in ileal Crohn's disease. Whole-study context: At surgery, approximately 33% of patients smoked, with median disease duration 7.9 years. The study, taken as a whole, reports: Compared with CD4 T cells, sorted CD8 cells carried more expanded clones.

The clonotype originates from an adult with Crohn's disease. Sequenced material: ileal tissue. The rearrangement uses TRBV6-6 and TRBJ2-7; no clear D gene. The CDR3 sequence is CASHGPGPTEQYF. In nucleotides, the CDR3 is TGTGCCAGCCACGGACCGGGCCCAACCGAGCAGTACTTC.